Here is one T cell receptor beta chain with its context. MiXCR was run by TCRdb on the RT-PCR reads, yielding one entry per CDR3 protein. The sample shows some 960,000 distinct CDR3 sequences, roughly 18% of them seen only once. This sample is part of a study of patients and donors after allogeneic stem cell transplantation. The receptor's source is a human donor who was either an allogeneic HSCT recipient or a stem cell or donor lymphocyte infusion donor (not recorded which). It is not recorded whose cells these are; they may come from a transplant donor. The sequenced material came from blood, either unsorted or a sorted T cell fraction (not recorded which).

CDR3 sequence: CASSSDGTGDYEQYF. The CDR3 coding sequence is TGTGCCAGCAGCTCAGACGGGACAGGGGACTACGAGCAGTACTTC. This chain joins TRBV7-9 and TRBJ2-7, with 10 bases that match TRBD1. The CDR3 covers 15 residues. The V gene end was trimmed by 4 bases and the J gene end by 3 bases; junction bases not matched to a gene: 6. The V gene's germline CDR1 is SEHNR and CDR2 FQNEAQ (reference sequence).